Shown below are 19 T cell receptor beta chains from a single sample sequenced in a study of cytomegalovirus exposure and HLA in healthy donors. Primers for the PCR totalled 60 Vbeta and 13 Jbeta. Assay used: immunoSEQ multiplex PCR; TCRdb lists only in-frame clones, some missing. Of roughly 160,000 clones in the sample, about 72% were seen once. Sequencing was carried out using PBMCs. The source is a man aged 50 to 59 in good health and CMV-seropositive.

The V gene is TRBV5-1, the J gene TRBJ2-2, with TRBD1 identical over 8 bases. V was clipped by 4 bases and J by 0 bases; unmatched bases: 2. The CDR3 is made up of 15 amino acids. Germline CDR1 SGHRS, CDR2 YFSETQ. CDR3 protein: CASSLDRANTGELFF. DNA for the CDR3: TGCGCCAGCAGCCTGGACAGGGCGAACACCGGGGAGCTGTTTTTT.

This chain links TRBV29-1 with TRBJ1-1, with D possibly matching TRBD1 (6 bases). The CDR3 is 13 amino acids. The germline gives CDR1 SQVTM, CDR2 ANQGSEA. The ends were cut back, 6 bases at V and 5 bases at J, with 16 bases in the middle. The CDR3 coding sequence is TGCAGCGTAAGTCAGGGGCGAGTAACTGAAGCTTTCTTT. It encodes CSVSQGRVTEAFF.

This clone was observed a few times. The chain uses TRBV30 and TRBJ2-3; 9 nucleotides align to TRBD1. The CDR3 loop spans 16 amino acids. Germline V CDR1 and CDR2: GTSNPN, SVGIG (reference sequence). The J segment lost 4 bases and the V segment lost 1 base, leaving 9 bases of the junction unmatched. The CDR3 DNA is TGTGCCTGGAGTGCAGACAGGGGGGTGTTCGCAGATACGCAGTATTTT. This codes for CAWSADRGVFADTQYF.

J is TRBJ2-3 and V is TRBV2, with 10 bases matching TRBD2. Trimming took 7 bases from V and 0 from J; bases not matched to a gene: 4. The germline V gene encodes CDR1 SNHLY and CDR2 FYNNEI. This CDR3 spans 15 amino acids. CDR3 coding DNA: TGTGCCAGCACCCCTAGCGGGGGTAGCACAGATACGCAGTATTTT. Residues: CASTPSGGSTDTQYF.

V gene TRBV6-5 combines with J gene TRBJ1-2; TRBD1 matches at 7 bases. CDR1 and CDR2 from the germline V gene are MNHEY and SVGAGI. Trimming cost V 6 bases and J 4 bases; bases outside gene matches: 5. This CDR3 spans 13 amino acids. The CDR3 DNA is TGTGCCAGCAGACCGACAGGGAGCTATGGCTACACCTTC. Translated: CASRPTGSYGYTF.

This rearrangement joins TRBV27 to TRBJ2-2; D is unresolved. CDR1 and CDR2 from the germline V gene are MNHEY and SMNVEV (reference sequence). V lost 5 bases and J 5 bases, leaving 12 bases between the germline ends. The length of the CDR3 is 14 residues. CDR3 in amino acids: CASSPWAATGELFF. The CDR3 region has the DNA TGTGCCAGCAGTCCCTGGGCAGCTACCGGGGAGCTGTTTTTT.

V usage is TRBV10-3 and J usage is TRBJ1-4, with D tentatively TRBD1 (5 bases). This CDR3 region has 16 residues. Deletions cut 0 bases from V and 0 bases from J, with 8 bases between. Germline values: CDR1 ENHRY, CDR2 SYGVKD. In DNA form, the CDR3 reads TGTGCCATCAGTGAGTCGCGGGGGGCAACTAATGAAAAACTGTTTTTT. It is translated as CAISESRGATNEKLFF.

The V call is TRBV19, the J call TRBJ2-7, with 8 nucleotides matching TRBD1. Germline assignment: CDR1 LNHDA and CDR2 SQIVND (reference sequence). The CDR3 runs 18 residues. Trimming at V came to 1 base and at J to 2 bases, leaving 13 bases not matched to a gene. The CDR3 bases are TGTGCCAGTAGTATAGGGGGGATTGGCAGGGGGCGAACCTACGAGCAGTACTTC. This sequence encodes CASSIGGIGRGRTYEQYF.

J is TRBJ1-3 and V is TRBV7-6; TRBD1 might be the D (5 bases). V was trimmed by 0 bases and J by 4 bases, leaving 13 bases between them. The CDR3 is 16 residues long. Germline V CDR1 and CDR2: SGHVS, FNYEAQ. Written as DNA, the CDR3 is TGTGCCAGCAGCTTAGCTGCCTCGGGGGTCGGAAACACCATATATTTT. This sequence encodes CASSLAASGVGNTIYF. Drawing the rest from reference TRBV7-6 and TRBJ1-3, the complete variable domain is GAGVSQSPRYKVTKRGQDVALRCDPISGHVSLYWYRQALGQGPEFLTYFNYEAQQDKSGLPNDRFSAERPEGSISTLTIQRTEQRDSAMYRCASSLAASGVGNTIYFGEGSWLTVV.

The CDR3 DNA reads TGTGCCAGCAGTTCTTGGACAGCCAATGAGCAGTTCTTC. It encodes CASSSWTANEQFF. J is TRBJ2-1 and V is TRBV6-5, with D perhaps TRBD1 (6 bases). This CDR3 is 13 amino acids long. The germline V gene has CDR1 MNHEY and CDR2 SVGAGI. With 4 bases removed from V and 6 bases from J, the gap between germline ends came to 10 bases.

The rearrangement joins TRBV28 to TRBJ1-5; possible D gene TRBD1, 6 bases. Germline V gene sequence: CDR1 MDHEN, CDR2 SYDVKM. Trimming stripped 6 bases from V and 0 bases from J, with 18 bases between. The CDR3 length is 17 residues. CDR3 sequence reads: CASRYPGGADSNQPQHF. CDR3 coding DNA: TGTGCCAGCAGATATCCGGGGGGCGCAGATAGCAATCAGCCCCAGCATTTT.

V usage is TRBV10-3 and J usage is TRBJ1-2; D is perhaps TRBD1 (6 bases). The CDR3 contains 17 residues. V was shortened by 0 bases and J by 4 bases, with 18 bases between the two germline ends. Germline CDR1 ENHRY, CDR2 SYGVKD. CDR3 sequence: CAISESGSTGMLYGYTF. The CDR3 nucleotides are TGTGCCATCAGTGAGTCGGGATCGACAGGTATGCTCTATGGCTACACCTTC.

The CDR3 nucleotides are TGTGCCAGCAGTCAGGGGGCACTGGAGGCCTACGAGCAGTACTTC. Its translation is CASSQGALEAYEQYF. The chain is built from TRBV5-4 and TRBJ2-7, with TRBD1 matching 8 bases. The V and J ends lost 5 bases and 2 bases, in that order; junction bases with no gene match: 9. The CDR3 length is 15 residues. CDR1 is SGHNT and CDR2 is YYREEE in the germline V gene (reference sequence).

The rearrangement links TRBV28 to TRBJ2-5; 9 bases map to TRBD2. V shed 4 bases, J shed 7 bases, and the junction held 7 bases outside the gene matches. The germline CDR1 and CDR2 sequences are MDHEN and SYDVKM. The length of the CDR3 is 14 residues. The CDR3: CASSSRGGVGTQYF. CDR3 nucleotide sequence: TGTGCCAGCAGTTCCCGCGGGGGGGTTGGGACCCAGTACTTC.

The chain carries TRBV7-9 and TRBJ2-5, with 10 nucleotides matching TRBD2. This CDR3 has 18 residues. Trimming took 1 base from V and 2 from J; bases not matched to a gene: 10. CDR1 and CDR2 from the germline V gene are SEHNR and FQNEAQ (reference sequence). The CDR3 nucleotides are TGTGCCAGCAGCTTAGAGCGGGGGGGCGGCGTATTACAAGAGACCCAGTACTTC. Protein product: CASSLERGGGVLQETQYF.

The rearrangement joins TRBV12-5 to TRBJ1-1; 7 positions match TRBD1. The V gene's germline CDR1 is LGHNT and CDR2 FRNRAP. The V segment lost 5 bases and the J segment 2 bases; nucleotides outside the gene matches: 17. This CDR3 has 18 amino acids. The CDR3 coding sequence is TGTGCTAGTGGTCCACGGGGGACAGCAGCAGGGTCCAACACTGAAGCTTTCTTT. Encoded protein: CASGPRGTAAGSNTEAFF.

This clone has more than one count but fewer than ten. The junction differs from germline at one of its ends, possibly a read error. The chain links TRBV6-1 to TRBJ2-1; a possible D gene is TRBD2 (6 bases). Germline V gene sequence: CDR1 MNHNS, CDR2 SASEGT. CDR3 size: 13 residues. The CDR3 coding sequence is TGTGCCAGCAGTGGACTGCTAGCGCCCGGGGCGATCTTC. This gives the protein CASSGLLAPGAIF.

The V call is TRBV9, the J call TRBJ2-7; D possibly corresponds to TRBD2 (7 bases). This CDR3 has 14 amino acids. Trimming left V 3 bases short and J 6 bases short, with 16 bases between. Germline V gene data show CDR1 as SGDLS and CDR2 as YYNGEE. The CDR3 DNA sequence: TGTGCCAGCAGCGGACCGGGGGGCTGGGGCGAGCAGTACTTC. Translating gives CASSGPGGWGEQYF.

The chain carries TRBV28 and TRBJ1-2, with no clear D. Looked up from germline, CDR1 is MDHEN and CDR2 is SYDVKM. The CDR3 has 13 residues. Between the trimmed V and J ends, which lost 6 bases and 4 bases, there was a span of 12 bases. The chain's CDR3 is CASREAGSYGYTF. CDR3 bases: TGTGCCAGCAGAGAAGCGGGGTCCTATGGCTACACCTTC.